The 23 T cell receptor beta chains reported below all come from one sample, sequenced in a study of blood T cell repertoires in COVID-19. Only in-frame clones appear in the TCRdb table, and some are missing; sequencing was by immunoSEQ multiplex PCR. The profile shows some 280,000 clones, 85% of them singletons. The sample consisted of peripheral blood. The receptor set was obtained from a woman in her fifties or sixties with active or convalescent COVID-19.

The V and J genes are TRBV6-5 and TRBJ1-4; 9 nucleotides line up with TRBD1. Germline assignment: CDR1 MNHEY and CDR2 SVGAGI. This CDR3 contains 15 residues. Trimming cost V 7 bases and J 5 bases; bases outside gene matches: 8. This CDR3 is CASTEMTGGNEKLFF. DNA of the CDR3: TGTGCCAGCACCGAGATGACAGGGGGGAATGAAAAACTGTTTTTT.

The J gene is TRBJ1-1, the V gene TRBV19, with TRBD1 identical over 8 bases. The CDR3 runs to 17 residues. With 1 base clipped from V and 2 bases from J, the junction kept 9 bases outside the gene matches. Germline-derived CDR1 and CDR2 are LNHDA and SQIVND (reference sequence). CDR3 sequence (DNA): TGTGCCAGTAGTATAGTTTACAGGGGGAAGGTTAACACTGAAGCTTTCTTT. The encoded protein is CASSIVYRGKVNTEAFF.

This clone was recorded once. V gene TRBV24-1 combines with J gene TRBJ2-1, with unresolved D. In germline, CDR1 is KGHDR, CDR2 SFDVKD. V was pared by 4 bases and J by 0 bases, with 3 bases between. The CDR3 has 13 amino acids. The CDR3 protein is CATSDHSYNEQFF. CDR3 DNA: TGTGCCACCAGTGACCACTCCTACAATGAGCAGTTCTTC.

The chain combines TRBV3-1 (or the pseudogene TRBV3-2) with TRBJ2-1, with 8 nucleotides matching TRBD2. Germline V lookup: CDR1 LGHDT, CDR2 YNNKEL (reference sequence). Trimming cost V 5 bases and J 4 bases; bases outside gene matches: 7. The CDR3 extends over 15 amino acids. The CDR3 here is CASSKLAEAYNEQFF. In DNA, the CDR3 is TGTGCCAGCAGCAAACTAGCGGAGGCTTACAATGAGCAGTTCTTC.

This sequence joins TRBV27 and TRBJ2-3, with 9 bases that match TRBD1. After removal of 6 bases from V and 1 base from J, the junction contained 2 bases not matched to a gene. Germline V gene sequence: CDR1 MNHEY, CDR2 SMNVEV (reference sequence). This CDR3 has 14 amino acids. The CDR3 loop reads CASSRDRGTDTQYF. CDR3 nucleotides: TGTGCCAGCAGCCGGGACAGGGGCACAGATACGCAGTATTTT.

This clone has more than one count but fewer than ten. This chain uses TRBV5-1 with TRBJ1-2; 8 nucleotides match TRBD1. J was trimmed by 4 bases and V by 0 bases; bases with no gene match: 2. The V gene's germline CDR1 is SGHRS and CDR2 YFSETQ. This CDR3 has 14 amino acids. The CDR3 sequence: CASSLGDRTYGYTF. The CDR3 DNA reads as TGCGCCAGCAGCTTGGGGGACAGGACCTATGGCTACACCTTC.

The chain has TRBV6-1 and TRBJ2-7; possible D gene TRBD1, 5 bases. The CDR3 covers 15 residues. CDR1 is MNHNS, CDR2 SASEGT, per germline. V was cut by 2 bases and J by 2 bases, with 13 bases left in between. CDR3 bases: TGTGCCAGCAGTGAACAAGTGACAGCTACCTACGAGCAGTACTTC. Translating gives CASSEQVTATYEQYF.

The J gene is TRBJ1-6, the V gene TRBV18, with a possible D match to TRBD1 (6 bases). Germline CDR1 is KGHSH and CDR2 is LQKENI. The CDR3 covers 15 residues. Trimming pared 2 bases from V and 3 bases from J, leaving 8 bases between. This CDR3 reads CASSPEGHYNSPLHF. CDR3 coding DNA: TGTGCCAGCTCACCAGAGGGACACTATAATTCACCCCTCCACTTT.

This chain uses TRBV29-1 with TRBJ1-1, with a weak D call TRBD1 (6 bases). This CDR3 region has 13 residues. Trimming took 5 bases from V and 9 from J, leaving 19 bases between them. Germline CDR1 SQVTM, CDR2 ANQGSEA. The CDR3 region has the DNA TGCAGCGTTTCCAACAGCGCTACAGGGAAAGCTTTCTTT. Encoded protein: CSVSNSATGKAFF. Using reference TRBV29-1 and TRBJ1-1 for the parts outside the CDR3, the full variable domain is SAVISQKPSRDICQRGTSLTIQCQVDSQVTMMFWYRQQPGQSLTLIATANQGSEATYESGFVIDKFPISRPNLTFSTLTVSNMSPEDSSIYLCSVSNSATGKAFFGQGTRLTVV.

The V and J genes are TRBV6-2 or TRBV6-3 and TRBJ2-7; possibly TRBD1 for D (6 bases). V gave up 5 bases and J gave up 0 bases, with 14 bases separating them. From germline, CDR1 is MNHEY and CDR2 SVGEGT. This CDR3 comprises 15 residues. The chain's CDR3 is CASSTRDTFSYEQYF. DNA for the CDR3: TGTGCCAGCAGTACCCGGGACACATTCTCCTACGAGCAGTACTTC.

This sequence joins TRBV10-3 and TRBJ2-5, with 9 bases aligning to TRBD1. Germline-derived CDR1 and CDR2 are ENHRY and SYGVKD. This CDR3 comprises 15 residues. V trimming: 4 bases; J trimming: 5 bases; junction bases outside the gene matches: 8. CDR3 in DNA: TGTGCCATCAGTGGCAGGGACAGGGAATGGGAGACCCAGTACTTC. It translates to CAISGRDREWETQYF.

The chain employs TRBV29-1 and TRBJ2-6; D possibly corresponds to TRBD1 (5 bases). The CDR3 has 16 amino acids. CDR1 is SQVTM and CDR2 is ANQGSEA in the germline V gene. With 3 bases removed from V and 4 bases from J, the gap between germline ends came to 16 bases. The CDR3 spells CSVDTGHPAGANVLTF. As DNA, the CDR3 is TGCAGCGTTGACACCGGACATCCCGCCGGGGCCAACGTCCTGACTTTC.

Ten or more counts support this clone. The chain is built from TRBV21-1 and TRBJ1-3; the table calls TRBD1, which could not be checked here. TRBV21-1 is recorded as a pseudogene. The CDR3 extends over 16 amino acids. This chain's CDR3 is CASQSWTGFHRNTIYF. CDR3 DNA sequence: TGTGCCAGCCAATCCTGGACAGGCTTCCATCGGAACACCATATATTTT.

The chain carries TRBV30 and TRBJ2-5; tentatively, D is TRBD2 (5 bases). The V gene's germline CDR1 is GTSNPN and CDR2 SVGIG (reference sequence). V gave up 5 bases and J gave up 3 bases, with 10 bases separating them. This CDR3 spans 12 amino acids. The CDR3 bases are TGTGCCTGGGACACGGGGAAAGAGACCCAGTACTTC. It is translated as CAWDTGKETQYF.

The CDR3 sequence: CASSIGMGLGYEQYF. The CDR3 bases are TGTGCCAGCAGTATTGGGATGGGGCTTGGCTACGAGCAGTACTTC. The genes are TRBV6-5 and TRBJ2-7; D possibly corresponds to TRBD1 (5 bases). Deletions cut 5 bases from V and 3 bases from J, with 17 bases between. The germline V gene has CDR1 MNHEY and CDR2 SVGAGI. CDR3 length: 15 amino acids.

This clone was observed a handful of times. The gene calls are TRBV6-1 and TRBJ1-5; TRBD1 aligns across 9 bases. The CDR3 length is 20 residues. Germline CDR1 MNHNS, CDR2 SASEGT. V shed 2 bases and J 0 bases; nucleotides not matched to a gene: 14. CDR3: CASSEQGGQGGWFSNQPQHF. The DNA of the CDR3 is TGTGCCAGCAGTGAACAAGGGGGACAGGGAGGTTGGTTTAGCAATCAGCCCCAGCATTTT.

The rearrangement joins TRBV27 to TRBJ1-4, with 9 bases fitting TRBD1. CDR1 MNHEY and CDR2 SMNVEV come from the germline V gene (reference sequence). The CDR3 has 13 amino acids. Unmatched junction bases numbered 4, after V lost 6 bases and J lost 8 bases. CDR3 sequence (DNA): TGTGCCAGCAGCCGACAGGGGGAGGAAAAACTGTTTTTT. It translates to CASSRQGEEKLFF.

V is TRBV5-5 and J is TRBJ2-1, with 8 positions matching TRBD2. V trimming: 5 bases; J trimming: 2 bases; junction bases outside the gene matches: 9. The germline gives CDR1 SGHKS, CDR2 YYEKEE (reference sequence). This CDR3 spans 16 amino acids. CDR3 protein: CASSFGAGVTYNEQFF. CDR3 DNA: TGTGCCAGCAGTTTCGGAGCGGGAGTAACCTACAATGAGCAGTTCTTC.

This clone was picked up one time. The chain carries TRBV7-9 and TRBJ2-7; possibly TRBD1 for D (6 bases). Trimming removed 6 bases at V and 3 bases at J, with 9 bases between. CDR1 is SEHNR, CDR2 FQNEAQ, per germline (reference sequence). The length of the CDR3 is 12 residues. CDR3 DNA: TGTGCCAGCAGGAGGGGGAACTACGAGCAGTACTTC. Its protein is CASRRGNYEQYF.

The chain combines TRBV5-6 with TRBJ1-2, with TRBD1 identical over 11 bases. Germline-derived CDR1 and CDR2 are SGHDT and YYEEEE. The length of the CDR3 is 14 residues. V trimming: 4 bases; J trimming: 2 bases; junction bases outside the gene matches: 1. The CDR3: CASSGDRGNYGYTF. CDR3 DNA sequence: TGTGCCAGCAGCGGGGACAGGGGGAACTATGGCTACACCTTC.

The CDR3 bases are TGTGCCAGTAGTATAGGGGGACAGGGTATGACAGATACGCAGTATTTT. It is translated as CASSIGGQGMTDTQYF. The chain carries TRBV19 and TRBJ2-3, with 9 nucleotides matching TRBD1. The length of the CDR3 is 16 residues. From germline, CDR1 is LNHDA and CDR2 SQIVND (reference sequence). The trim removed 1 base at V and 3 bases at J, leaving 5 bases unmatched.

The chain carries TRBV21-1 and TRBJ2-4; TRBD2, as called in the table, went unchecked against the DNA. TRBV21-1 is flagged as a pseudogene. The CDR3 spans 20 residues. The CDR3 DNA follows: TGTGCCAGCAGCAAAGCTGGGACCGGGACTAGCGGGAGGGGGGTCCGCATTCAGTACTTC. Amino acid sequence: CASSKAGTGTSGRGVRIQYF.

The chain employs TRBV18 and TRBJ2-1; D not resolved. Deletions cut 1 base from V and 12 bases from J, with 10 bases between. The CDR3 loop spans 12 amino acids. CDR1 KGHSH and CDR2 LQKENI come from the germline V gene. This chain's CDR3 is CASSPLTQWQFF. The DNA of the CDR3 is TGTGCCAGCTCACCACTAACCCAGTGGCAGTTCTTC.